This TCR beta chain emerged from a study of shared T cell receptors in the human thymus. The method was immunoSEQ multiplex PCR; TCRdb's version includes in-frame clones alone and lacks a portion of them. Here the sample spans about 710,000 clones, around 87% being singletons. Germline V gene lookup returns CDR1 MNHEY and CDR2 SMNVEV (reference sequence). The CDR3 has 17 amino acids. V lost 5 bases, J lost 7 bases, and 12 bases stayed unmatched. These data are also associated with another study on human thymus T cells.

The V gene is TRBV27, the J gene TRBJ1-5, with 12 nucleotides matching TRBD1. Sequencing was done on a sample of thymocytes. This receptor was obtained from a boy under three years old with a congenital heart defect. CDR3 sequence reads: CASSALGTGGGRQPQHF. The DNA of the CDR3 is TGTGCCAGCAGTGCACTAGGGACAGGGGGCGGAAGGCAGCCCCAGCATTTT.